This TCR beta chain was captured by sequencing in a study of blood T cell repertoires in COVID-19. Note on this clone: A read error is possible here, since a much larger clone lies one base away.

Authors' methods: Reference gene primer amplification in the assay estimated nucleated cell counts. Profiled with immunoSEQ multiplex PCR; TCRdb holds only in-frame clones, not every one. V and J calls and clone size follow that table, whereas D and trimming were derived from the DNA. The sample carries around 120,000 clones, roughly four fifths recorded once. The CDR3 is 14 amino acids. Germline loops: CDR1 LGHNA, CDR2 YSLEER. V was clipped by 0 bases and J by 1 base, with 4 bases between them. Sequenced sample: peripheral blood. This clonotype originated in a man aged 35-49 years with active or convalescent COVID-19. V is TRBV4-3 and J is TRBJ2-4; D ambiguous. The CDR3 sequence is CASSQDRAKNIQYF. Written as DNA, the CDR3 is TGCGCCAGCAGCCAAGACAGGGCCAAAAACATTCAGTACTTC.